One and the same sample provided the 10 T cell receptor beta chains below, sequenced in a study of blood T cell repertoires in COVID-19. Assay: immunoSEQ multiplex PCR; the TCRdb copy retains only in-frame clones and omits some. Counted here are 200,000 to 300,000 clones, 80% to 90% occurring once; the ten biggest clones make up under 2.5%. Sequences were obtained from peripheral blood. All receptors derive from a man aged 40-49 years who had recovered from COVID-19.

V and J are TRBV30 and TRBJ2-3, with D tentatively TRBD1 (5 bases). CDR1 and CDR2 from the germline V gene are GTSNPN and SVGIG (reference sequence). V lost 1 base, J lost 1 base, and 18 bases lay in between. The CDR3 is made up of 17 amino acids. DNA of the CDR3: TGTGCCTGGAGTGCCCCTAGGACATCGCCGCGCACAGATACGCAGTATTTT. Its protein is CAWSAPRTSPRTDTQYF. The full variable domain, with the rest looked up from reference TRBV30 and TRBJ2-3, is SQTIHQWPATLVQPVGSPLSLECTVEGTSNPNLYWYRQAAGRGLQLLFYSVGIGQISSEVPQNLSASRPQDRQFILSSKKLLLSDSGFYLCAWSAPRTSPRTDTQYFGPGTRLTVL.

The chain carries TRBV7-2 and TRBJ2-1; 9 bases line up with TRBD2. The CDR3 runs 17 residues. With V trimmed by 3 bases and J by 5 bases, 11 bases remained unmatched. Germline V gives CDR1 SGHTA, CDR2 FQGNSA. The CDR3 nucleotides read TGTGCCAGCAGCTTTATGCGAGCGGGAGGAGGGAACAATGAGCAGTTCTTC. Protein product: CASSFMRAGGGNNEQFF. Based on the CDR3 plus reference TRBV7-2 and TRBJ2-1, the full variable domain is GAGVSQSPSNKVTEKGKDVELRCDPISGHTALYWYRQSLGQGLEFLIYFQGNSAPDKSGLPSDRFSAERTGGSVSTLTIQRTQQEDSAVYLCASSFMRAGGGNNEQFFGPGTRLTVL.

The chain uses TRBV7-9 and TRBJ1-2, with D possibly TRBD1 on 5 matching bases. CDR1 and CDR2 from the germline V gene are SEHNR and FQNEAQ (reference sequence). The CDR3 totals 15 residues. Trimming left V 5 bases short and J 2 bases short, with 15 bases between. CDR3 amino acids: CASSQHWGNNYGYTF. The CDR3 DNA is TGTGCCAGCAGCCAACACTGGGGCAACAACTATGGCTACACCTTC.

This rearrangement joins TRBV21-1 to TRBJ2-2; no check of the table's D call, TRBD1, against the DNA was made. TRBV21-1 is noted as a pseudogene. This CDR3 has 17 residues. The CDR3 nucleotides are TGTGCCAGCAGCAAAGCGAAAGGCAGGGTGTACACCGGGGAGCTGTTTTTT. Residues: CASSKAKGRVYTGELFF.

The chain combines TRBV6-5 with TRBJ2-5; 7 bases line up with TRBD2. The CDR3 is made up of 14 amino acids. CDR1 is MNHEY, CDR2 SVGAGI, per germline. Trimming at V came to 4 bases and at J to 4 bases, leaving 6 bases not matched to a gene. The CDR3 is CASSWGGTTETQYF. The CDR3 DNA is TGTGCCAGCAGTTGGGGGGGGACTACAGAGACCCAGTACTTC.

The rearrangement joins TRBV19 to TRBJ2-3; 9 bases are shared with TRBD2. The V gene end was trimmed by 4 bases and the J gene end by 5 bases; junction bases not matched to a gene: 4. The germline V gene encodes CDR1 LNHDA and CDR2 SQIVND (reference sequence). The CDR3 contains 14 residues. CDR3 coding DNA: TGTGCCAGTAGTACGCGGGGGGGCCAAGATACGCAGTATTTT. Amino acids: CASSTRGGQDTQYF.

Concerning this clone itself: Distinct nucleotide sequences in the sample also encode this CDR3. This chain joins TRBV18 and TRBJ2-7; no clear D. V dropped 3 bases and J dropped 0 bases, with 3 bases sitting between them. Germline V CDR1 and CDR2: KGHSH, LQKENI. CDR3 size: 12 residues. CDR3 region: CASSPSSYEQYF. The CDR3 DNA reads TGTGCCAGCTCACCGAGCTCCTACGAGCAGTACTTC.

The gene calls are TRBV5-1 and TRBJ1-1; TRBD1 might be the D (5 bases). Germline V CDR1 and CDR2: SGHRS, YFSETQ. V lost 3 bases, J lost 4 bases, and 10 bases lay in between. CDR3 length: 13 residues. The CDR3 DNA is TGCGCCAGCAGCTCCAGGGTCCCCACTGAAGCTTTCTTT. Its translation: CASSSRVPTEAFF.

The chain links TRBV30 to TRBJ1-6; possible D gene TRBD1, 6 bases. CDR1 is GTSNPN and CDR2 is SVGIG in the germline V gene (reference sequence). V lost 0 bases and J 8 bases, leaving 11 bases between the germline ends. This CDR3 spans 14 amino acids. CDR3 amino acids: CAWSVGAGDSPLHF. The DNA of the CDR3 is TGTGCCTGGAGTGTAGGGGCAGGGGATTCACCCCTCCACTTT.

The sample holds one count of this clone. This rearrangement joins TRBV15 to TRBJ1-3; D gene ambiguous. From germline, CDR1 is LNHNV and CDR2 YYDKDF (reference sequence). This CDR3 contains 14 residues. V gave up 0 bases and J gave up 2 bases, with 5 bases separating them. CDR3 in DNA: TGTGCCACCAGCAGAGAGACTGCTGGAAACACCATATATTTT. Its protein is CATSRETAGNTIYF.